The source of this T cell receptor beta chain is a study of CD8 T cells in Susac syndrome. With random hexamers, reverse transcription was performed on roughly 0.5 to 1 ug of RNA. Across 54 Vbeta and 13 Jbeta, immunoSEQ multiplex PCR amplified TCR beta CDR3. A single record per CDR3 protein comes from TCRdb applying MiXCR to the immunoSEQ multiplex PCR reads. In the table there are about 280,000 distinct CDR3 sequences, roughly 84% of which are singletons. V was pared by 4 bases and J by 4 bases, with 28 bases between. Germline CDR1 and CDR2: SEHNR and FQNEAQ (reference sequence). This CDR3 is built from 19 residues.

The chain couples TRBV7-9 to TRBJ1-1; D is unresolved. Material for sequencing was CD8+ T cells from PBMCs. This sequence originates from a human donor with multiple sclerosis. CDR3 sequence (DNA): TGTGCCAGCAGCTCTCCCCTGCGGCAATTGCCGACGAGAGGCACTGAAGCTTTCTTT. This codes for CASSSPLRQLPTRGTEAFF.